The 9 T cell receptor beta chains below were found in one sample sequenced in a study of patients and donors after allogeneic stem cell transplantation. TCRdb reprocessed the RT-PCR reads with MiXCR, giving one entry per CDR3 protein. The table records about 160,000 distinct CDR3 sequences, 30% to 45% of them present only once. Sequenced: blood, either unsorted or a sorted T cell fraction (not recorded which). The receptors derive from a human donor who was either an allogeneic HSCT recipient or a stem cell or donor lymphocyte infusion donor (not recorded which). It is not recorded whose cells these are; they may come from a transplant donor.

The rearrangement links TRBV20-1 to TRBJ1-3, with TRBD1 matching over 8 bases. Germline lookup yields CDR1 DFQATT and CDR2 SNEGSKA (reference sequence). V was clipped by 3 bases and J by 0 bases; unmatched bases: 7. The CDR3 is made up of 16 amino acids. DNA of the CDR3: TGCAGTGCTAGCGGACCCACAGGGGGCTCTGGAAACACCATATATTTT. Protein product: CSASGPTGGSGNTIYF.

This clonotype was detected only a few times. The chain employs TRBV7-8 and TRBJ2-2; D is unclear. The CDR3 covers 15 residues. V lost 1 base and J 5 bases, leaving 11 bases between the germline ends. CDR1 and CDR2 (germline): SGHVS, FQNEAQ. The CDR3 region is CASSLVRLGTGELFF. In DNA, the CDR3 is TGTGCCAGCAGCTTAGTCCGACTCGGGACCGGGGAGCTGTTTTTT.

This rearrangement joins TRBV13 to TRBJ1-2; the D gene is possibly TRBD1 (5 bases). Germline CDR1 reads PRHDT; CDR2 reads FYEKMQ (reference sequence). This CDR3 contains 17 residues. V was trimmed by 0 bases and J by 2 bases, leaving 16 bases between them. The CDR3 loop is CASSLGLMKGSNYGYTF. The CDR3 DNA reads as TGTGCCAGCAGCTTAGGCCTAATGAAGGGGTCCAACTATGGCTACACCTTC.

The genes are TRBV14 and TRBJ1-1; D gene uncertain. V lost 0 bases to trimming and J lost 0 bases, with 5 bases between them. Germline assignment: CDR1 SGHDN and CDR2 FVKESK. The CDR3 has 14 amino acids. DNA for the CDR3: TGTGCCAGCAGCCAAGATTCTCTGAACACTGAAGCTTTCTTT. It yields the protein CASSQDSLNTEAFF.

This clonotype came up a few times. The genes are TRBV6-5 and TRBJ2-3, with 8 nucleotides matching TRBD1. This CDR3 is built from 14 residues. Germline V gene sequence: CDR1 MNHEY, CDR2 SVGAGI. The V segment lost 6 bases and the J segment 0 bases; nucleotides outside the gene matches: 2. CDR3 in amino acids: CASRQGASTDTQYF. As DNA, the CDR3 is TGTGCCAGCAGGCAGGGGGCTAGCACAGATACGCAGTATTTT.

This chain uses TRBV5-6 with TRBJ1-5; unclear D gene. V was clipped by 4 bases and J by 9 bases, with 14 bases between them. The CDR3 covers 13 residues. Germline V gives CDR1 SGHDT, CDR2 YYEEEE. The CDR3 spells CASSGRQRGPQHF. The CDR3 region has the DNA TGTGCCAGCAGCGGACGGCAGCGGGGGCCCCAGCATTTT.

The rearrangement uses TRBV9 and TRBJ2-5, with TRBD2 matching 14 bases. The CDR3 is 16 amino acids. Germline lookup yields CDR1 SGDLS and CDR2 YYNGEE. V lost 3 bases, J lost 6 bases, and 7 bases stayed unmatched. The CDR3 reads CASSAGLAGGVKTQYF. As DNA, the CDR3 is TGTGCCAGCAGCGCTGGACTAGCGGGGGGTGTGAAGACCCAGTACTTC.

This clonotype has only a few counts. The rearrangement links TRBV9 to TRBJ2-5; D gene ambiguous. V was shortened by 0 bases and J by 5 bases, with 11 bases between the two germline ends. This CDR3 region has 14 residues. CDR1 SGDLS and CDR2 YYNGEE come from the germline V gene. CDR3 in DNA: TGTGCCAGCAGCGTAGATGGACCCCAGGAGACCCAGTACTTC. This sequence encodes CASSVDGPQETQYF. Using reference TRBV9 and TRBJ2-5 for the parts outside the CDR3, the full variable domain is DSGVTQTPKHLITATGQRVTLRCSPRSGDLSVYWYQQSLDQGLQFLIQYYNGEERAKGNILERFSAQQFPDLHSELNLSSLELGDSALYFCASSVDGPQETQYFGPGTRLLVL.

This clonotype has more than one count but fewer than ten. This rearrangement joins TRBV20-1 to TRBJ2-1; maybe TRBD2 (7 bases). CDR1 and CDR2 from the germline V gene are DFQATT and SNEGSKA (reference sequence). Trimming stripped 8 bases from V and 6 bases from J, with 23 bases between. The CDR3 is 15 residues long. CDR3 loop: CSPTSGGRPINEQFF. DNA of the CDR3: TGCAGTCCAACCTCGGGGGGCCGTCCTATCAATGAGCAGTTCTTC.